These T cell receptor beta chains were read from a single sample in a study of T cells after yellow fever vaccination. TCRdb passed the 5' RACE reads through MiXCR, listing each CDR3 protein once. The sample has 300,000 to 450,000 distinct CDR3 sequences, approximately 6% seen once. The sequenced sample was PBMCs, obtained 5 days after the yellow fever booster vaccination. All receptors derive from a man aged 25 to 40 who received the YFV17D yellow fever vaccine. The CDR3 runs from the conserved cysteine through the conserved F or W. A D gene is named only where the DNA matches it firmly. A row's size may be missing; if present it is once, few, many or a size class.

CDR3nt: TGCGCCAGCAGCTTGGCTGGACAGGGGGGGCAAGAGACCCAGTACTTC
CDR3aa: CASSLAGQGGQETQYF
d_gene: TRBD1
len: 16
v_gene: TRBV5-1
abundance: NA
j_gene: TRBJ2-5

CDR3nt: TGCAGTGCTACACAGGGGGCCATCTATGGCTACACCTTC
CDR3aa: CSATQGAIYGYTF
d_gene: TRBD1
len: 13
v_gene: TRBV20-1
abundance: many
j_gene: TRBJ1-2

CDR3nt: TGTGCCGAGGGGCGCACCGTCAATGAGCAGTTCTTC
CDR3aa: CAEGRTVNEQFF
d_gene: NA
len: 12
v_gene: TRBV28
abundance: few
j_gene: TRBJ2-1

CDR3nt: TGTGCCAGCAGCTTTAGACAGGGGGCACCGGGTAACACTGAAGCTTTCTTT
CDR3aa: CASSFRQGAPGNTEAFF
d_gene: TRBD1
len: 17
v_gene: TRBV5-4
abundance: NA
j_gene: TRBJ1-1

CDR3nt: TGCAGCATTCTGAGGGAGACCCAGTACTTC
CDR3aa: CSILRETQYF
d_gene: NA
len: 10
v_gene: TRBV29-1
abundance: many
j_gene: TRBJ2-5

CDR3nt: TGCGCCAGCCCCGGGCCGACCACCGGGGAGCTGTTTTTT
CDR3aa: CASPGPTTGELFF
d_gene: NA
len: 13
v_gene: TRBV5-1
abundance: NA
j_gene: TRBJ2-2

CDR3nt: TGTGCCAGCAGGTTTTCCCGACCCGGGGGCTCGACAGATACGCAGTATTTT
CDR3aa: CASRFSRPGGSTDTQYF
d_gene: NA
len: 17
v_gene: TRBV12-3/TRBV12-4
abundance: NA
j_gene: TRBJ2-3

CDR3nt: TGTGCCAGTAGAGGGCGAGAGTTTGTAGATACGCAGTATTTT
CDR3aa: CASRGREFVDTQYF
d_gene: NA
len: 14
v_gene: TRBV19
abundance: NA
j_gene: TRBJ2-3

CDR3nt: TGTGCCAGCAGTTACCCCTGGGCAGGGGGCAACGAGCAGTACTTC
CDR3aa: CASSYPWAGGNEQYF
d_gene: TRBD1
len: 15
v_gene: TRBV6-2/TRBV6-3
abundance: many
j_gene: TRBJ2-7

CDR3nt: TGTGCCAGCAGTTCCGGACTAGCGGGAGAGGGTACGCAGTATTTT
CDR3aa: CASSSGLAGEGTQYF
d_gene: TRBD2
len: 15
v_gene: TRBV12-3/TRBV12-4
abundance: NA
j_gene: TRBJ2-3

CDR3nt: TGTGCCAGCAGCTTATCGGACAGGGGCCAGGGATGGGGCACTGAAGCTTTCTTT
CDR3aa: CASSLSDRGQGWGTEAFF
d_gene: TRBD1
len: 18
v_gene: TRBV7-2
abundance: many
j_gene: TRBJ1-1

CDR3nt: TGTGCCTCCGCAATCCGGGTCAACACAGATACGCAGTATTTT
CDR3aa: CASAIRVNTDTQYF
d_gene: NA
len: 14
v_gene: TRBV7-2
abundance: many
j_gene: TRBJ2-3

CDR3nt: TGCAGTGCTAGACTTAGGACGGAGTCTGTCAATGAGCAGTTCTTC
CDR3aa: CSARLRTESVNEQFF
d_gene: NA
len: 15
v_gene: TRBV20-1
abundance: NA
j_gene: TRBJ2-1

CDR3nt: TGTGCCAGCAGTAGACTAGCGGGAACCTACAATGAGCAGTTCTTC
CDR3aa: CASSRLAGTYNEQFF
d_gene: TRBD2
len: 15
v_gene: TRBV27
abundance: NA
j_gene: TRBJ2-1

CDR3nt: TGTGCCAGCAGCTTAGTTAGGAGGGGAGCACCAAGCTCCTACGAGCAGTACTTC
CDR3aa: CASSLVRRGAPSSYEQYF
d_gene: NA
len: 18
v_gene: TRBV7-8
abundance: many
j_gene: TRBJ2-7

CDR3nt: TGCAGTGCTAGCGACCAGATGTACGGGTTCCAAGCTTTCTTT
CDR3aa: CSASDQMYGFQAFF
d_gene: NA
len: 14
v_gene: TRBV20-1
abundance: NA
j_gene: TRBJ1-1

CDR3nt: TGTGCCAGCACTTCGAGTCACGTGAACACTGAAGCTTTCTTT
CDR3aa: CASTSSHVNTEAFF
d_gene: NA
len: 14
v_gene: TRBV12-3/TRBV12-4
abundance: NA
j_gene: TRBJ1-1

CDR3nt: TGCAGTGCTAGCCGAGGGACGGAAGATACGCAGTATTTT
CDR3aa: CSASRGTEDTQYF
d_gene: NA
len: 13
v_gene: TRBV20-1
abundance: many
j_gene: TRBJ2-3

CDR3nt: TGTGCCAGCAGCCAAGAAATGCTGGGGTACGAGCAGTACTTC
CDR3aa: CASSQEMLGYEQYF
d_gene: NA
len: 14
v_gene: TRBV14
abundance: few
j_gene: TRBJ2-7

CDR3nt: TGTGCCACCAGTGATCCATCCCCGCGGACAGGGAACTATGGCTACACCTTC
CDR3aa: CATSDPSPRTGNYGYTF
d_gene: TRBD1
len: 17
v_gene: TRBV24-1
abundance: many
j_gene: TRBJ1-2

CDR3nt: TGCAGTGCTCCGGGACTAGCGGGAACAGATACGCAGTATTTT
CDR3aa: CSAPGLAGTDTQYF
d_gene: TRBD2
len: 14
v_gene: TRBV20-1
abundance: NA
j_gene: TRBJ2-3

CDR3nt: TGCAGCGTTGTGGAGGATACGAACACTGAAGCTTTCTTT
CDR3aa: CSVVEDTNTEAFF
d_gene: NA
len: 13
v_gene: TRBV29-1
abundance: many
j_gene: TRBJ1-1

CDR3nt: TGCAGTGCTAGAGAACAGGTCTCCTACGAGCAGTACTTC
CDR3aa: CSAREQVSYEQYF
d_gene: NA
len: 13
v_gene: TRBV20-1
abundance: NA
j_gene: TRBJ2-7

CDR3nt: TGCAGCGTTTTTTGGACCTTGAACACCGGGGAGCTGTTTTTT
CDR3aa: CSVFWTLNTGELFF
d_gene: NA
len: 14
v_gene: TRBV29-1
abundance: NA
j_gene: TRBJ2-2

CDR3nt: TGCAGCGTATCGACGGCAAACTATGGCTACACCTTC
CDR3aa: CSVSTANYGYTF
d_gene: NA
len: 12
v_gene: TRBV29-1
abundance: many
j_gene: TRBJ1-2

CDR3nt: TGCAGTGCTAGAGGCCCGGGACTAGCGGCTCACGAGCAGTACTTC
CDR3aa: CSARGPGLAAHEQYF
d_gene: TRBD2
len: 15
v_gene: TRBV20-1
abundance: many
j_gene: TRBJ2-7

CDR3nt: TGTGCCACCAGCCCGACAGGGGCCGGGACCCAGTACTTC
CDR3aa: CATSPTGAGTQYF
d_gene: TRBD1
len: 13
v_gene: TRBV15
abundance: many
j_gene: TRBJ2-5

CDR3nt: TGCAGTGCTAGGTCACGCGGGAGGGTCGATGAGCAGTTCTTC
CDR3aa: CSARSRGRVDEQFF
d_gene: TRBD2
len: 14
v_gene: TRBV20-1
abundance: NA
j_gene: TRBJ2-1

CDR3nt: TGTGCCAGCAGTTTATCGAGCCCCCCCGGTGGTCAGCCCCAGCATTTT
CDR3aa: CASSLSSPPGGQPQHF
d_gene: NA
len: 16
v_gene: TRBV27
abundance: NA
j_gene: TRBJ1-5

CDR3nt: TGCAGCGTTGAATTCTACAATGAGCAGTTCTTC
CDR3aa: CSVEFYNEQFF
d_gene: NA
len: 11
v_gene: TRBV29-1
abundance: few
j_gene: TRBJ2-1

CDR3nt: TGTGCCAGCTCACCACAGGTCGGGAGTCCCGGGGAGCTGTTTTTT
CDR3aa: CASSPQVGSPGELFF
d_gene: NA
len: 15
v_gene: TRBV18
abundance: NA
j_gene: TRBJ2-2

CDR3nt: TGTGCCAGCAGCCAGAGCGGGAGGTCCCCTATTAACACAGATACGCAGTATTTT
CDR3aa: CASSQSGRSPINTDTQYF
d_gene: TRBD2
len: 18
v_gene: TRBV14
abundance: NA
j_gene: TRBJ2-3

CDR3nt: TGTGCCAGCAGCTCAGGGTGGGCGAACACTGAAGCTTTCTTT
CDR3aa: CASSSGWANTEAFF
d_gene: NA
len: 14
v_gene: TRBV7-9
abundance: few
j_gene: TRBJ1-1

CDR3nt: TGTGCCTGGAGTGTCGGGACTCTCTCCTACGAGCAGTACTTC
CDR3aa: CAWSVGTLSYEQYF
d_gene: NA
len: 14
v_gene: TRBV30
abundance: few
j_gene: TRBJ2-7

CDR3nt: TGTGCCAGCAGCCAGGCCGGGGGACCTTACAATGAGCAGTTCTTC
CDR3aa: CASSQAGGPYNEQFF
d_gene: NA
len: 15
v_gene: TRBV11-2
abundance: NA
j_gene: TRBJ2-1

CDR3nt: TGTGCCACCAGCAGAGATACAGGCCCAGAGACCCAGTACTTC
CDR3aa: CATSRDTGPETQYF
d_gene: NA
len: 14
v_gene: TRBV15
abundance: NA
j_gene: TRBJ2-5

CDR3nt: TGTGCCAGCAGCTCACTGACAGCCTACGAGCAGTACTTC
CDR3aa: CASSSLTAYEQYF
d_gene: NA
len: 13
v_gene: TRBV7-2
abundance: many
j_gene: TRBJ2-7

CDR3nt: TGTGCCAGCAGCTCGGATTGGGACAACTACAATGAGCAGTTCTTC
CDR3aa: CASSSDWDNYNEQFF
d_gene: NA
len: 15
v_gene: TRBV7-9
abundance: few
j_gene: TRBJ2-1

CDR3nt: TGCAGTGCTAGAAGCGGGACACACACCGGGGAGCTGTTTTTT
CDR3aa: CSARSGTHTGELFF
d_gene: NA
len: 14
v_gene: TRBV20-1
abundance: few
j_gene: TRBJ2-2

CDR3nt: TGTGCCAGCTCACCGGGCACAGGGCGGTCACCCCTCCACTTT
CDR3aa: CASSPGTGRSPLHF
d_gene: NA
len: 14
v_gene: TRBV18
abundance: many
j_gene: TRBJ1-6

CDR3nt: TGTGCCAGCAGCAAGGGCTCGAGGGGAGGGAATGAGCAGTTCTTC
CDR3aa: CASSKGSRGGNEQFF
d_gene: TRBD2
len: 15
v_gene: TRBV27
abundance: NA
j_gene: TRBJ2-1

CDR3nt: TGCAGCGTTTTTCTAAGCCCCGGGTATGAGCAGTTCTTC
CDR3aa: CSVFLSPGYEQFF
d_gene: NA
len: 13
v_gene: TRBV29-1
abundance: many
j_gene: TRBJ2-1

CDR3nt: TGCAGTGCGACATCTAGCGGGAGGCGTGCAGATACGCAGTATTTT
CDR3aa: CSATSSGRRADTQYF
d_gene: TRBD2
len: 15
v_gene: TRBV20-1
abundance: NA
j_gene: TRBJ2-3

CDR3nt: TGTGCCAGCAGCTCTAGGTGGCTAGCGGGATTCAATGAGCAGTTCTTC
CDR3aa: CASSSRWLAGFNEQFF
d_gene: TRBD2
len: 16
v_gene: TRBV7-2
abundance: many
j_gene: TRBJ2-1

CDR3nt: TGCGCCAGCAGCCCAGGCACCAATGAGCAGTTCTTC
CDR3aa: CASSPGTNEQFF
d_gene: NA
len: 12
v_gene: TRBV5-1
abundance: many
j_gene: TRBJ2-1

CDR3nt: TGTGCCAGCAGTTACTCGAAAAGCGGGAGGACCGGGGAGCTGTTTTTT
CDR3aa: CASSYSKSGRTGELFF
d_gene: TRBD2
len: 16
v_gene: TRBV6-2/TRBV6-3
abundance: few
j_gene: TRBJ2-2

CDR3nt: TGTGCCAGCAGCTTAGCCGGGATATCTAGCACAGATACGCAGTATTTT
CDR3aa: CASSLAGISSTDTQYF
d_gene: NA
len: 16
v_gene: TRBV7-6
abundance: NA
j_gene: TRBJ2-3

CDR3nt: TGCGCCAGCAGTCAATCTAGGGACAGGTGGTTCCCTGAAGCTTTCTTT
CDR3aa: CASSQSRDRWFPEAFF
d_gene: TRBD1
len: 16
v_gene: TRBV23-1
abundance: NA
j_gene: TRBJ1-1

CDR3nt: TGTGCCAGCAGCTTTCGAGAGCAAGAGACCCAGTACTTC
CDR3aa: CASSFREQETQYF
d_gene: NA
len: 13
v_gene: TRBV5-4
abundance: NA
j_gene: TRBJ2-5

CDR3nt: TGCAGTGCTAGAGACGAAAAGCGGGAGTGGGCCGGGGAGCTGTTTTTT
CDR3aa: CSARDEKREWAGELFF
d_gene: TRBD2
len: 16
v_gene: TRBV20-1
abundance: few
j_gene: TRBJ2-2

CDR3nt: TGTGCCAGCAGACAGACAGGCCGCAATCAGCCCCAGCATTTT
CDR3aa: CASRQTGRNQPQHF
d_gene: NA
len: 14
v_gene: TRBV25-1
abundance: few
j_gene: TRBJ1-5

CDR3nt: TGTGCCAGCTCACTTTACGGGACAGCGGGAGAGACCCAGTACTTC
CDR3aa: CASSLYGTAGETQYF
d_gene: NA
len: 15
v_gene: TRBV18
abundance: NA
j_gene: TRBJ2-5

CDR3nt: TGTGCCAGCAGCCATAGCGGAGGCAACTACGAGCAGTACTTC
CDR3aa: CASSHSGGNYEQYF
d_gene: NA
len: 14
v_gene: TRBV4-2
abundance: many
j_gene: TRBJ2-7